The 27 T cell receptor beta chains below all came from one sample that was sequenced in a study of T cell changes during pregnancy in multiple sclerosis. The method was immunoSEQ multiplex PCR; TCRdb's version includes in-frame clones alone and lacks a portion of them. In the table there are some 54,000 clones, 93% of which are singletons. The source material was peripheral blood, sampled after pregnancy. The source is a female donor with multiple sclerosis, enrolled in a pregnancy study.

In nucleotides, the CDR3 is TGTGCCAGCAGTTCCTTAACGACAGAAAACTATGGCTACACCTTC. Translation gives CASSSLTTENYGYTF. The chain combines TRBV6-5 with TRBJ1-2; D perhaps matches TRBD1 (5 bases). From germline, CDR1 is MNHEY and CDR2 SVGAGI. The CDR3 covers 15 residues. Trimming removed 4 bases from V and 2 bases from J, with 14 bases in between.

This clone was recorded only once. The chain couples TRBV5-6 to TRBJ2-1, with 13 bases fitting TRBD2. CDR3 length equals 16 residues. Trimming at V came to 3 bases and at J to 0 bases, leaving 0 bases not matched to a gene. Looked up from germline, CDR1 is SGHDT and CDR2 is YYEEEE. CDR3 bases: TGTGCCAGCAGCTGGACTAGCGGGAGCTCCTACAATGAGCAGTTCTTC. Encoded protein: CASSWTSGSSYNEQFF.

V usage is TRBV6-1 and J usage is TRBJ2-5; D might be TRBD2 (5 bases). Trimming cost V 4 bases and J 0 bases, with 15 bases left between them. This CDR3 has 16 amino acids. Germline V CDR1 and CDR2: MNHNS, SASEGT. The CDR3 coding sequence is TGTGCCAGCAGTGGGAGGTCACAGAGACACCAAGAGACCCAGTACTTC. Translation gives CASSGRSQRHQETQYF.

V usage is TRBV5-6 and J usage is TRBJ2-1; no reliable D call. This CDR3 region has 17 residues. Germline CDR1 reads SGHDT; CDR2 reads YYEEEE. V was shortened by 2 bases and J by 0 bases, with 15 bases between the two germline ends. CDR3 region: CASSFLAQLSSYNEQFF. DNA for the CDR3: TGTGCCAGCAGCTTTTTAGCCCAGCTGAGCTCCTACAATGAGCAGTTCTTC. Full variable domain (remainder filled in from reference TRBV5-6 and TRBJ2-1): DAGVTQSPTHLIKTRGQQVTLRCSPKSGHDTVSWYQQALGQGPQFIFQYYEEEERQRGNFPDRFSGHQFPNYSSELNVNALLLGDSALYLCASSFLAQLSSYNEQFFGPGTRLTVL.

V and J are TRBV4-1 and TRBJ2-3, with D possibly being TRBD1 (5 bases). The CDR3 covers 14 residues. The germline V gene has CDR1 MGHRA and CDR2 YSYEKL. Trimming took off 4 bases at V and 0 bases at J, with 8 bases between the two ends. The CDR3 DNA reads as TGCGCCAGCAGCCTCCGACAGAGCACAGATACGCAGTATTTT. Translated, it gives CASSLRQSTDTQYF.

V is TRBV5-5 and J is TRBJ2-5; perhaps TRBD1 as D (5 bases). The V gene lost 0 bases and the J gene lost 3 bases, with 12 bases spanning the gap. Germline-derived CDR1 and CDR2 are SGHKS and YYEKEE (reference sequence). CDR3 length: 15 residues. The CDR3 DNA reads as TGTGCCAGCAGCTTGGGATGGGGCGTTAAAGAGACCCAGTACTTC. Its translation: CASSLGWGVKETQYF.

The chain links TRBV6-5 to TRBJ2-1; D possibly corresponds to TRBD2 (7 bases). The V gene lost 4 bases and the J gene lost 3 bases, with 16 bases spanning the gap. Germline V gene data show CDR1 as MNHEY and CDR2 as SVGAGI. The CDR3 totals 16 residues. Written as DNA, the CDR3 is TGTGCCAGCAGTTTCTCGGGGAGGGGGGTCTACAATGAGCAGTTCTTC. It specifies CASSFSGRGVYNEQFF.

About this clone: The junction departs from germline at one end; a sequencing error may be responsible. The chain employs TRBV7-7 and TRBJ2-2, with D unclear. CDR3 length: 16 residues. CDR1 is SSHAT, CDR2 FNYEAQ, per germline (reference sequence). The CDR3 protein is CASSLHRVANTGELFF. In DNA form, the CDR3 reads TGTGCTAGCAGCTTACACAGAGTAGCGAACACCGGGGAGCTGTTTTTT. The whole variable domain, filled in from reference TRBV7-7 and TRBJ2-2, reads GAGVSQSPRYKVTKRGQDVTLRCDPISSHATLYWYQQALGQGPEFLTYFNYEAQPDKSGLPSDRFSAERPEGSISTLTIQRTEQRDSAMYRCASSLHRVANTGELFFGEGSRLTVL.

This chain's CDR3 is CASSRAAGRSTDTQYF. The CDR3, as DNA: TGTGCCAGCAGTCGTGCCGCGGGGCGAAGCACAGATACGCAGTATTTT. This chain joins TRBV7-9 and TRBJ2-3; possible D gene TRBD2, 6 bases. This CDR3 region has 16 residues. Germline CDR1 and CDR2: SEHNR and FQNEAQ (reference sequence). V was clipped by 6 bases and J by 0 bases, with 16 bases between them. Variable domain in full (rest from reference TRBV7-9 and TRBJ2-3): DTGVSQNPRHKITKRGQNVTFRCDPISEHNRLYWYRQTLGQGPEFLTYFQNEAQLEKSRLLSDRFSAERPKGSFSTLEIQRTEQGDSAMYLCASSRAAGRSTDTQYFGPGTRLTVL.

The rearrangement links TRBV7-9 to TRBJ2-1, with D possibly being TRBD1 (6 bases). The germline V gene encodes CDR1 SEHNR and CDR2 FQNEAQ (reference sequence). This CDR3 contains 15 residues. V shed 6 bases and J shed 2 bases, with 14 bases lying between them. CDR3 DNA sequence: TGTGCCAGCAGACCGCCGGGACATACCTACAATGAGCAGTTCTTC. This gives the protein CASRPPGHTYNEQFF.

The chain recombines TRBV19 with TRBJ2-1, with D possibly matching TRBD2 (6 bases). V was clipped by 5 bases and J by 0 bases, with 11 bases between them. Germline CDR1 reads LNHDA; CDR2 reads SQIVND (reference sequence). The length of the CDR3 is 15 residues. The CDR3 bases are TGTGCCAGTAGTGAGGCGGGACTCTCCTACAATGAGCAGTTCTTC. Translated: CASSEAGLSYNEQFF. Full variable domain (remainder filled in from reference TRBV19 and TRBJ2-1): DGGITQSPKYLFRKEGQNVTLSCEQNLNHDAMYWYRQDPGQGLRLIYYSQIVNDFQKGDIAEGYSVSREKKESFPLTVTSAQKNPTAFYLCASSEAGLSYNEQFFGPGTRLTVL.

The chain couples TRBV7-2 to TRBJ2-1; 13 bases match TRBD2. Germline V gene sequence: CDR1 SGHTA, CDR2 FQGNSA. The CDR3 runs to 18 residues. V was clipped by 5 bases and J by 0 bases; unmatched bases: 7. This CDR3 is CASSAGLAGASSYNEQFF. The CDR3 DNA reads TGTGCCAGCAGCGCCGGACTAGCGGGAGCGAGCTCCTACAATGAGCAGTTCTTC.

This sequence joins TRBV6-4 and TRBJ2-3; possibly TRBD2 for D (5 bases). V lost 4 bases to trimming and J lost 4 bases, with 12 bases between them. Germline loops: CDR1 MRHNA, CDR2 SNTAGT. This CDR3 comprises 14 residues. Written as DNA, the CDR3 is TGTGCCAGCAGTGCCGCGGACGGGGCAGATACGCAGTATTTT. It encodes CASSAADGADTQYF.

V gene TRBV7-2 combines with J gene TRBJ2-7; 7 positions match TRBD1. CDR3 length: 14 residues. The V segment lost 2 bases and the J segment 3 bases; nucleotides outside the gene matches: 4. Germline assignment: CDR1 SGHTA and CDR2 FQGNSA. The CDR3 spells CASSLLGQSYEQYF. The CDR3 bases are TGTGCCAGCAGCTTACTGGGACAGAGCTACGAGCAGTACTTC.

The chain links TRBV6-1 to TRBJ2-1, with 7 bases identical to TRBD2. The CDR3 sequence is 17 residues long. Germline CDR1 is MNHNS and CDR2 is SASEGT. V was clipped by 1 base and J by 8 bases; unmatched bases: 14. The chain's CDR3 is CASSEDLLAALTDEQFF. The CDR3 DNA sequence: TGTGCCAGCAGTGAAGATCTCCTAGCGGCCCTAACCGATGAGCAGTTCTTC.

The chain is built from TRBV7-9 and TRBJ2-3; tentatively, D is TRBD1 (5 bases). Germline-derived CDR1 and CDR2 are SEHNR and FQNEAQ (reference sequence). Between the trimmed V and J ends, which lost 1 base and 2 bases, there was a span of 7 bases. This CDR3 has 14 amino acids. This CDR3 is CASSLGQYTDTQYF. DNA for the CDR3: TGTGCCAGCAGCTTAGGACAGTACACAGATACGCAGTATTTT.

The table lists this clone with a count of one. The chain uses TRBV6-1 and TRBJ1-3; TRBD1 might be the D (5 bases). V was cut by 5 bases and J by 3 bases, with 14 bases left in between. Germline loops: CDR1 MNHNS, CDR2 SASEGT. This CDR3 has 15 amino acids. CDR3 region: CASSISGSGGNTIYF. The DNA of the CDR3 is TGTGCCAGCAGTATATCAGGGTCAGGTGGAAACACCATATATTTT.

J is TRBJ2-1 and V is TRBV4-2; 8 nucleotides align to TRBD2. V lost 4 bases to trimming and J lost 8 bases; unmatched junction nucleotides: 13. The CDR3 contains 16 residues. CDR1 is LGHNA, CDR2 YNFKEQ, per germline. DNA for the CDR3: TGTGCCAGCAGCCCAACAGCGGGAGTAACCCCCCATGAGCAGTTCTTC. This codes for CASSPTAGVTPHEQFF.

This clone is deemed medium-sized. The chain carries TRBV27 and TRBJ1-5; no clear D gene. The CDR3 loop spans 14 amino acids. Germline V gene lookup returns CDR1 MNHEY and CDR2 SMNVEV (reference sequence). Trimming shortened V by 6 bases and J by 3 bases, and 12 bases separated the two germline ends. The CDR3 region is CASREGQDNQPQHF. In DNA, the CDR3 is TGTGCCAGCAGAGAGGGTCAGGACAATCAGCCCCAGCATTTT.

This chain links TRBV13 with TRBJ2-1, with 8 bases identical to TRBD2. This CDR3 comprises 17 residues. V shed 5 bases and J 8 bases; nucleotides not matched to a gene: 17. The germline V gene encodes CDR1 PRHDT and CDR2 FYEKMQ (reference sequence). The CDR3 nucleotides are TGTGCCAGCAGCCCTAGAGCGGGAGAAGTTACGTTGGATGAGCAGTTCTTC. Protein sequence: CASSPRAGEVTLDEQFF.

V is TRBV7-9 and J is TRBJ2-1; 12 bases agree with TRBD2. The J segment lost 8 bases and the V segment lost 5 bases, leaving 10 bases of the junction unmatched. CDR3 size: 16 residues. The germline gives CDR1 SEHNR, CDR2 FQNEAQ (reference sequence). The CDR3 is CASSHSTSGRQHEQFF. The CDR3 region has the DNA TGTGCCAGCAGCCATTCGACTAGCGGGAGACAACATGAGCAGTTCTTC.

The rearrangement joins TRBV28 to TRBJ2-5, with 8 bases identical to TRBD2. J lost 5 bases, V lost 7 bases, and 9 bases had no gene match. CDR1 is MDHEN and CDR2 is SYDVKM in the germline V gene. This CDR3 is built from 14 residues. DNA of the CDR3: TGTGCCAGCACCCCGGGGGGGGCCCAGGAGACCCAGTACTTC. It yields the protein CASTPGGAQETQYF.

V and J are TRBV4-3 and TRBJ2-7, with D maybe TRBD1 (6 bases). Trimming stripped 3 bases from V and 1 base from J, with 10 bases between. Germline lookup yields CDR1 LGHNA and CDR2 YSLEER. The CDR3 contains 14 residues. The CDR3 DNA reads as TGCGCCAGCAGCCAGGACAGAACTTCCTACGAGCAGTACTTC. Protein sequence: CASSQDRTSYEQYF.

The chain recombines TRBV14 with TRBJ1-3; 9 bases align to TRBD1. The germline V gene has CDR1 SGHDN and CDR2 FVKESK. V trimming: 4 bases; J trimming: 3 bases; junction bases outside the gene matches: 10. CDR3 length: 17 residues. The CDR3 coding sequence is TGTGCCAGCAGCCGAGGACAGGGGAGGTTTTATGGAAACACCATATATTTT. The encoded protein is CASSRGQGRFYGNTIYF.

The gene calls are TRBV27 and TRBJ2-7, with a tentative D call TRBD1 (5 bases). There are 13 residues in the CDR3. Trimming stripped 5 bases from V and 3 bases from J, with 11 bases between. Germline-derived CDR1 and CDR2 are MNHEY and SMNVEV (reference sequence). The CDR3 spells CASSRGRYYEQYF. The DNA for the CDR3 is TGTGCCAGCAGTAGGGGCAGATACTACGAGCAGTACTTC.

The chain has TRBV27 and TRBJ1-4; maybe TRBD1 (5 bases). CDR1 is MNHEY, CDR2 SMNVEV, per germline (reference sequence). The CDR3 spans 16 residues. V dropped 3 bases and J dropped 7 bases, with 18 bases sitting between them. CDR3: CASSLWRGPGGEKLFF. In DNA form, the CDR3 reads TGTGCCAGCAGTTTGTGGCGTGGGCCGGGGGGTGAAAAACTGTTTTTT. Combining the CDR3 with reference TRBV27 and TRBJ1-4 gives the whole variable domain EAQVTQNPRYLITVTGKKLTVTCSQNMNHEYMSWYRQDPGLGLRQIYYSMNVEVTDKGDVPEGYKVSRKEKRNFPLILESPSPNQTSLYFCASSLWRGPGGEKLFFGSGTQLSVL.

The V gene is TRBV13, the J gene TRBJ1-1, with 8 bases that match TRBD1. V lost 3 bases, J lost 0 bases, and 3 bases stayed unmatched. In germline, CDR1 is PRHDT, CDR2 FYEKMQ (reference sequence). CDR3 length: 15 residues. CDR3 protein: CASSFRTGMNTEAFF. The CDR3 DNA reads TGTGCCAGCAGCTTCCGGACAGGGATGAACACTGAAGCTTTCTTT. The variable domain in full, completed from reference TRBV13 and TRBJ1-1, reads AAGVIQSPRHLIKEKRETATLKCYPIPRHDTVYWYQQGPGQDPQFLISFYEKMQSDKGSIPDRFSAQQFSDYHSELNMSSLELGDSALYFCASSFRTGMNTEAFFGQGTRLTVV.